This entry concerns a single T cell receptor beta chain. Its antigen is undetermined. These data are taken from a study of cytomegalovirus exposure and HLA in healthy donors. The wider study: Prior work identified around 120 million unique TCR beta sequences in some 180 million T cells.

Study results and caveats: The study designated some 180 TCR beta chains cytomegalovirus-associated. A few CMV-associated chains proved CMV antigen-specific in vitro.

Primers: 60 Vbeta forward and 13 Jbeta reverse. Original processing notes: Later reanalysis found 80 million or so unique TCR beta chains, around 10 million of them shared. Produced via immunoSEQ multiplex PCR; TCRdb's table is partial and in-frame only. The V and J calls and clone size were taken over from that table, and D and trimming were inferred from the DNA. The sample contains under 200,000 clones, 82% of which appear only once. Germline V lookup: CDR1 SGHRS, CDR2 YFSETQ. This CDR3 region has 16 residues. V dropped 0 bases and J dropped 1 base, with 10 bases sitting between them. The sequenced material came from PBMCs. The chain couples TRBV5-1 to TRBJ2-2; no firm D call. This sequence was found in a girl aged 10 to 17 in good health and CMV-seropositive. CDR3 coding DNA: TGCGCCAGCAGCTTGGATCCGGCGGAGAACACCGGGGAGCTGTTTTTT. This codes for CASSLDPAENTGELFF.